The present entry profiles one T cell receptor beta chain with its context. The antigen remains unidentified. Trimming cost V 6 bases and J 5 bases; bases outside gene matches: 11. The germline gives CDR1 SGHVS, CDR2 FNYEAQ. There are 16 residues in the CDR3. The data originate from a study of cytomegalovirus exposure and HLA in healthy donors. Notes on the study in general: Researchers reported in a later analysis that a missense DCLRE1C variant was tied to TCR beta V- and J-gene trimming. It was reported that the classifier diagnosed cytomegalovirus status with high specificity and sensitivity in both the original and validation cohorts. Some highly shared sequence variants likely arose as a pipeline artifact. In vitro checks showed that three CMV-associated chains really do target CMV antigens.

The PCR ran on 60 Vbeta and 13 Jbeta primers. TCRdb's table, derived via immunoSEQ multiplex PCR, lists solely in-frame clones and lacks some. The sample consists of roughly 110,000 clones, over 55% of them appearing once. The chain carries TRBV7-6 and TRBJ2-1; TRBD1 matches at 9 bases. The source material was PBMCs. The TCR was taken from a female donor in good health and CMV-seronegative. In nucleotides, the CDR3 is TGTGCCAGCAGTCCTAGAGCAGGGACAGGGAACAATGAGCAGTTCTTC. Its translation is CASSPRAGTGNNEQFF.